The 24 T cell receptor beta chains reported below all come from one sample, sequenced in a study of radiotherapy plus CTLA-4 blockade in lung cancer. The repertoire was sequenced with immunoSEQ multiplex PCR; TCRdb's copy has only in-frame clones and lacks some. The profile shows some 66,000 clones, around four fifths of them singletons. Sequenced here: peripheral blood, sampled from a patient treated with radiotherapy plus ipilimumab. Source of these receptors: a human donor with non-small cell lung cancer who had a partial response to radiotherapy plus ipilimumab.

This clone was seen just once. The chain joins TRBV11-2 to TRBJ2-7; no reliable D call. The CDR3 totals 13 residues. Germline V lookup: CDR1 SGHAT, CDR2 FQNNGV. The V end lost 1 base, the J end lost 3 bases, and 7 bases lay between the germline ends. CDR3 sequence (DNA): TGTGCCAGCAGCTTAGTATCCTTCTACGAGCAGTACTTC. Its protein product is CASSLVSFYEQYF. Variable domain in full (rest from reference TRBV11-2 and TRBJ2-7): EAGVAQSPRYKIIEKRQSVAFWCNPISGHATLYWYQQILGQGPKLLIQFQNNGVVDDSQLPKDRFSAERLKGVDSTLKIQPAKLEDSAVYLCASSLVSFYEQYFGPGTRLTVT.

The CDR3 spells CASSFDRGPETQYF. Here the CDR3 DNA reads TGTGCCAGCAGCTTCGACAGGGGGCCGGAGACCCAGTACTTC. The chain recombines TRBV7-3 with TRBJ2-5; 10 bases align to TRBD1. V trimming: 3 bases; J trimming: 5 bases; junction bases outside the gene matches: 3. Germline-derived CDR1 and CDR2 are SGHTA and FQGTGA. The CDR3 sequence is 14 residues long.

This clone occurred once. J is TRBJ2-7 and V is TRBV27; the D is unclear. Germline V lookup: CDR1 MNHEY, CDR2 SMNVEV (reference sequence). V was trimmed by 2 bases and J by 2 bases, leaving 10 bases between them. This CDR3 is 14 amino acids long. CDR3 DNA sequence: TGTGCCAGCAGTTTAGGTAGTCTGGCCTACGAGCAGTACTTC. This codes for CASSLGSLAYEQYF.

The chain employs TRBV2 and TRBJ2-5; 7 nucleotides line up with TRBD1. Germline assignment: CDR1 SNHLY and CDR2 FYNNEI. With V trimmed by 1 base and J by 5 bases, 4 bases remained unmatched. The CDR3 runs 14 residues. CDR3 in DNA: TGTGCCAGCAGTGAAGTAGGGGGCGATGAGACCCAGTACTTC. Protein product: CASSEVGGDETQYF.

This CDR3 is CASGSTGTSGRSYNEQFF. The CDR3 bases are TGCGCCAGCGGATCCACCGGGACTAGCGGGAGGTCTTACAATGAGCAGTTCTTC. V gene TRBV5-1 combines with J gene TRBJ2-1; TRBD2 agrees at 15 bases. Losses at the gene ends were 7 bases for V and 4 bases for J; bases not matched to a gene: 12. The CDR3 contains 18 residues. Germline V CDR1 and CDR2: SGHRS, YFSETQ.

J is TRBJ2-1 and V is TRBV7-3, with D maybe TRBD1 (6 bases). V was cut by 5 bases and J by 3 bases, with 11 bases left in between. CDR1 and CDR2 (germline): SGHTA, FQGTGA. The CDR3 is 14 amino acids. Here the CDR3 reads CASSTRTVYNEQFF. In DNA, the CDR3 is TGTGCCAGCAGCACGCGGACAGTCTACAATGAGCAGTTCTTC.

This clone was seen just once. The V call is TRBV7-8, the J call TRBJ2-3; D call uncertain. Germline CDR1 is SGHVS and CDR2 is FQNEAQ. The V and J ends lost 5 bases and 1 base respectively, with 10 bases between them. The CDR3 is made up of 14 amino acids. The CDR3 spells CASSPLSRTDTQYF. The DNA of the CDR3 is TGTGCCAGCAGCCCCCTATCCCGCACAGATACGCAGTATTTT.

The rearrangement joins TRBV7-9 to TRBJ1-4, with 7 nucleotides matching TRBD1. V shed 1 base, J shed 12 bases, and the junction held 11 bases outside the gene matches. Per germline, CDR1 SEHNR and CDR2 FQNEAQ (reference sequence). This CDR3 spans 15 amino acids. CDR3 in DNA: TGTGCCAGCAGCTTAGTGAAAGGGGACAGCCGGGAACTGTTTTTT. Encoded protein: CASSLVKGDSRELFF.

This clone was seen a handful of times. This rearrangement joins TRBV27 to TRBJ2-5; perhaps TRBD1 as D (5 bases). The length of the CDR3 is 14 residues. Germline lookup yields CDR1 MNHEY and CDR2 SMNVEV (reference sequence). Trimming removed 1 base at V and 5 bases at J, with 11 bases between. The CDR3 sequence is CASSLWQGYETQYF. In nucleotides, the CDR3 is TGTGCCAGCAGTTTATGGCAGGGATATGAGACCCAGTACTTC.

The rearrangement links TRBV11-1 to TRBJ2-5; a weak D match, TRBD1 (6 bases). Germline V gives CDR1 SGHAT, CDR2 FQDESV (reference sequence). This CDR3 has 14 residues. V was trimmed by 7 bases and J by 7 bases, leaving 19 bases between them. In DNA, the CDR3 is TGTGCCAGCACCTACGGACAGTTGGGTGGGACCCAGTACTTC. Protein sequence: CASTYGQLGGTQYF.

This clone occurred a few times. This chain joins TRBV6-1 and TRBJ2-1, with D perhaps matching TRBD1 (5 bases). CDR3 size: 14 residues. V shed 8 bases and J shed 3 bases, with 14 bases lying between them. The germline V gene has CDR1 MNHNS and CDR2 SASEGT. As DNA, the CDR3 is TGTGCCAGCGGGGCGTTTTCACTCTACAATGAGCAGTTCTTC. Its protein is CASGAFSLYNEQFF.

The CDR3 DNA reads as TGTGCCAGCAGCCCCCAACTGACGGAGGGGCTCTACGAGCAGTACTTC. Its translation: CASSPQLTEGLYEQYF. The chain links TRBV9 to TRBJ2-7, with D possibly matching TRBD2 (6 bases). CDR1 is SGDLS, CDR2 YYNGEE, per germline. Trimming removed 4 bases from V and 3 bases from J, with 20 bases in between. This CDR3 is built from 16 residues.

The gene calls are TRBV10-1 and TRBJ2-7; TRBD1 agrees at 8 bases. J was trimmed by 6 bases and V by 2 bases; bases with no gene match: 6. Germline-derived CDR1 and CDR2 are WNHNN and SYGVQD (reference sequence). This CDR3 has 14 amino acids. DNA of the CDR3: TGCGCCAGCAGTGAGGGGACAGGCACCCTCGAGCAGTACTTC. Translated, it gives CASSEGTGTLEQYF.

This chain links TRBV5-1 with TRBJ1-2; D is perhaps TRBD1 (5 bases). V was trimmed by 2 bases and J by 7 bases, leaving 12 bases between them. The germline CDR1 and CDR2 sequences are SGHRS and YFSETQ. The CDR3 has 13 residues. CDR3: CASSFRETGGYTF. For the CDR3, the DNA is TGCGCCAGCAGCTTCAGGGAAACGGGTGGCTACACCTTC.

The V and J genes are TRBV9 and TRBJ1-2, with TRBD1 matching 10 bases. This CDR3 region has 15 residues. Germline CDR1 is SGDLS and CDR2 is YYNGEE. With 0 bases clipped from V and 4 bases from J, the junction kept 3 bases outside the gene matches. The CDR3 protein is CASSVAGTGAYGYTF. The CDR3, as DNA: TGTGCCAGCAGCGTAGCTGGGACAGGGGCCTATGGCTACACCTTC.

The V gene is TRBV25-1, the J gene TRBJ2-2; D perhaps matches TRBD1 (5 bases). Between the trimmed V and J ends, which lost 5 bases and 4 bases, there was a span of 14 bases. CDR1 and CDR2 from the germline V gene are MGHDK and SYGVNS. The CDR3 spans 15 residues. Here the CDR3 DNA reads TGTGCCAGCAGTTTTTTAGTTCAGGGCACCGGGGAGCTGTTTTTT. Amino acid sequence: CASSFLVQGTGELFF. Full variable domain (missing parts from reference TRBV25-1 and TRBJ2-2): EADIYQTPRYLVIGTGKKITLECSQTMGHDKMYWYQQDPGMELHLIHYSYGVNSTEKGDLSSESTVSRIRTEHFPLTLESARPSHTSQYLCASSFLVQGTGELFFGEGSRLTVL.

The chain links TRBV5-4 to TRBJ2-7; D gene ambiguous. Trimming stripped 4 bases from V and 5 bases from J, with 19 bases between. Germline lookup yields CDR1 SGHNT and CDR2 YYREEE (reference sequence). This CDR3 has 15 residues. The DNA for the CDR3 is TGTGCCAGCAGCCCCCGGCGGCGCAGCGAAAACGAGCAGTACTTC. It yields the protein CASSPRRRSENEQYF.

The CDR3 loop reads CASSDARTTANYGYTF. Written as DNA, the CDR3 is TGTGCCAGCAGTGACGCAAGAACGACAGCTAACTATGGCTACACCTTC. The rearrangement joins TRBV25-1 to TRBJ1-2, with D possibly matching TRBD1 (5 bases). This CDR3 has 16 amino acids. In germline, CDR1 is MGHDK, CDR2 SYGVNS. With 3 bases removed from V and 0 bases from J, the gap between germline ends came to 14 bases.

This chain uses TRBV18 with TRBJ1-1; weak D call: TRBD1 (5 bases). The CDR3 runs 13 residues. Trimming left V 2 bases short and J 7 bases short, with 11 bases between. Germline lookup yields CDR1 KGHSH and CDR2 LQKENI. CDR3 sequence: CASSPSREDEAFF. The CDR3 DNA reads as TGTGCCAGCTCACCAAGCAGGGAAGATGAAGCTTTCTTT.

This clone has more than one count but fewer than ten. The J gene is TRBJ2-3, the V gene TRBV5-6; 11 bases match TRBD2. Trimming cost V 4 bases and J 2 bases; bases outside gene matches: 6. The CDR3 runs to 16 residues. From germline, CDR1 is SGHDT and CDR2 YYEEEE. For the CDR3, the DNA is TGTGCCAGCAGCGCCGGGACTAGCGGAGTCACAGATACGCAGTATTTT. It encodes CASSAGTSGVTDTQYF.

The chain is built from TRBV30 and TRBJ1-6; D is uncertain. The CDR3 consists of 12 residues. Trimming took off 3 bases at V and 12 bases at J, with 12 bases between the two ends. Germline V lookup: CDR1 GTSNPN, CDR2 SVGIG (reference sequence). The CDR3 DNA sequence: TGTGCCTGGAGCCTCCCGCCAGGACCCCTCCACTTT. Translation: CAWSLPPGPLHF.

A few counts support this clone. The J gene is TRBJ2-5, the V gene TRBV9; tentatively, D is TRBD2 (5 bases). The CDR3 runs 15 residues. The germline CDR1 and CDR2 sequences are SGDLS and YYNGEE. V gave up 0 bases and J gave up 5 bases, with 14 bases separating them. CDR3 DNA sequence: TGTGCCAGCAGCGTAGCCGAGTTTTCGGGGGAGACCCAGTACTTC. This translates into CASSVAEFSGETQYF.

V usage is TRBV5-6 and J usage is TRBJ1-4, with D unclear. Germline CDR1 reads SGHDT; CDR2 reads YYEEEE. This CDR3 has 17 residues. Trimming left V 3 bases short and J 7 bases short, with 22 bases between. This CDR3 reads CASSSLGEESLGEKLFF. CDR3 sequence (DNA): TGTGCCAGCAGCTCACTTGGGGAGGAGTCGCTGGGTGAAAAACTGTTTTTT.

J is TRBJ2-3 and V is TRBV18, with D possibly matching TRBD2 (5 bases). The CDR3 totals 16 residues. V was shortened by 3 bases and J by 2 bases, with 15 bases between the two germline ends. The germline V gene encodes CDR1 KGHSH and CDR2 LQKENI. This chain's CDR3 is CASSPFTSGFTDTQYF. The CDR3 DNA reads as TGTGCCAGCTCACCGTTTACTAGTGGGTTCACAGATACGCAGTATTTT.